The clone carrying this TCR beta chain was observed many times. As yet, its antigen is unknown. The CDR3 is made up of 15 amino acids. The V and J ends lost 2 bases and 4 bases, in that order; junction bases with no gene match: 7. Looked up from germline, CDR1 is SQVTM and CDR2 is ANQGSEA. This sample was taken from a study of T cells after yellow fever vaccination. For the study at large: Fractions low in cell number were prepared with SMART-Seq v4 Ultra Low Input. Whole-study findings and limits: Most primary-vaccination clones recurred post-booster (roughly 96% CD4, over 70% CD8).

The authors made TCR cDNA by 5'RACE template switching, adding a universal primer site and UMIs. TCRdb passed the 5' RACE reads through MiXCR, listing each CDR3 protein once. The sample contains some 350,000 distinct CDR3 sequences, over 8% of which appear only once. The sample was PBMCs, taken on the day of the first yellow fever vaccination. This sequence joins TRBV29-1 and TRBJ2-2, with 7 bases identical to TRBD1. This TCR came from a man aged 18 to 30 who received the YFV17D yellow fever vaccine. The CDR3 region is CSVESSRGRTGELFF. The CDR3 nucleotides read TGCAGCGTTGAATCCTCGAGGGGGCGCACCGGGGAGCTGTTTTTT.